This TCR beta chain was recorded in a study of tumour-infiltrating T cells in Burkitt lymphoma. Background on the study: This cohort included all epidemiological subtypes of Burkitt lymphoma. Overall and progression-free survival were predicted by productive clonality. Study conclusions and caveats: Public clonotypes, several, appeared across numerous Burkitt lymphoma patients.

The repertoire was sequenced with immunoSEQ multiplex PCR; TCRdb's copy has only in-frame clones and lacks some. Of approximately 46,000 clones in the sample, 30% to 40% were seen once. This clone was seen a few times. Its antigen is unknown. CDR3 length: 13 residues. V lost 5 bases, J lost 7 bases, and 11 bases lay in between. Germline loops: CDR1 SGHTA, CDR2 FQGTGA. This chain uses TRBV7-3 with TRBJ2-2; D remains unclear. The receptor was derived from a human donor with Burkitt lymphoma. The sequencing input was tumor tissue. CDR3 bases: TGTGCCAGCAGCCATCTGGGCAGCGGGGAGCTGTTTTTT. Translated: CASSHLGSGELFF.